Given below is one TCR beta chain in context. The antigen remains unidentified. This sample was taken from a study of CXCR3-negative and CXCR3-positive naive CD8 T cells. The overall study: Every library held about 1.5 +/- 0.3 million TRB reads, and the total came to some 130 million. The study's findings and limits: Fresh PBMCs were used in most assays, and CXCR3 expression partially decreased after cryopreservation. Naive CXCR3-positive and CXCR3-negative cells shared TRBV-TRBJ usage; memory cells diverged.

The CDR3 runs to 14 residues. Germline CDR1 reads MNHEY; CDR2 reads SMNVEV (reference sequence). The CD45RO-CCR7+CD27+CD95- phenotype denoted naive CD8+ T cells. UMI-labeled 5' RACE TRB cDNA libraries were prepared from the cells. TCRdb reprocessed the 5' RACE reads; each CDR3 protein has one entry and no DNA is given. Its clone listing holds 100,000 to 150,000 distinct CDR3 sequences. The origin of this receptor is a human donor in good health. Some clones in this sample may be carry-over from other donors' samples. The source material was naive CXCR3- CD8+ T cells from blood. Subset meaning: CD45RO-CCR7+CD27+CD95- naive CD8+ T cells lacking CXCR3 (TNR3-). The chain recombines TRBV27 with TRBJ1-1; TCRdb returns TRBD1, unconfirmable since there is no DNA. The CDR3 is CASRLTVGYTEAFF.